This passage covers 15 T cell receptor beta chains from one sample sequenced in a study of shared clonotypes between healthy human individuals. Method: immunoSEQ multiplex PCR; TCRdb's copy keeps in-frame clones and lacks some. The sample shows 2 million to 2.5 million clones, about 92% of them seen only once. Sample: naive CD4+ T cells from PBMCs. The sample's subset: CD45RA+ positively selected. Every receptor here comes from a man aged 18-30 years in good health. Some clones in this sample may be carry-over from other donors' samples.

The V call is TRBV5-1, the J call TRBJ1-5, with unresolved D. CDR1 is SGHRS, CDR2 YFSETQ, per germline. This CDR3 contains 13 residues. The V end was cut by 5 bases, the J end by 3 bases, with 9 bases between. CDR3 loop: CASSIGNNQPQHF. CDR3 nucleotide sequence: TGCGCCAGCAGTATAGGGAACAATCAGCCCCAGCATTTT.

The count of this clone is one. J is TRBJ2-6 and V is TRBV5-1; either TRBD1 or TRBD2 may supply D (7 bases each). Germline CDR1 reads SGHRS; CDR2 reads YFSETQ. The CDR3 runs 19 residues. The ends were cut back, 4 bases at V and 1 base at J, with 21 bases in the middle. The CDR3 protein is CASSPQQGTTSSGANVLTF. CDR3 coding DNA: TGCGCCAGCAGCCCCCAACAGGGGACTACCAGTTCTGGGGCCAACGTCCTGACTTTC.

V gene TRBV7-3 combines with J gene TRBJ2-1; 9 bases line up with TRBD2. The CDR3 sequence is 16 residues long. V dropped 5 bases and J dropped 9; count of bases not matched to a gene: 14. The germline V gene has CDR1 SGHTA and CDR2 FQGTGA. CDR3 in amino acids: CASSPTPGLATGEQFF. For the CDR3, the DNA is TGTGCCAGCAGCCCGACCCCGGGACTAGCAACCGGTGAGCAGTTCTTC.

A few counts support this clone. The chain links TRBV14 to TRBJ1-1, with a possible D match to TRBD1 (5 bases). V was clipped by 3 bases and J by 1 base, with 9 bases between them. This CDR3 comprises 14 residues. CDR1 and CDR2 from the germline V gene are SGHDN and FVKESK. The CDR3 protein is CASSQLGPNTEAFF. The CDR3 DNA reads TGTGCCAGCAGCCAGCTGGGACCGAACACTGAAGCTTTCTTT.

The CDR3 DNA follows: TGTGCCAGCAGTTCCCCGCTAACTAATGAAAAACTGTTTTTT. Its protein product is CASSSPLTNEKLFF. The rearrangement joins TRBV6-5 to TRBJ1-4; no clear D gene. The CDR3 has 14 residues. V was shortened by 4 bases and J by 1 base, with 7 bases between the two germline ends. Germline V CDR1 and CDR2: MNHEY, SVGAGI.

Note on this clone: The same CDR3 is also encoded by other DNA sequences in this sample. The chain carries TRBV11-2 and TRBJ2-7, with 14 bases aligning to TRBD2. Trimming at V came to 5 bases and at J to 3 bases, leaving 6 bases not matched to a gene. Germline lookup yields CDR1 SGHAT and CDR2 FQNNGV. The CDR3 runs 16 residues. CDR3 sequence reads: CASSLGLAGELYEQYF. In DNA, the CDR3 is TGTGCCAGCAGCCTGGGACTAGCGGGAGAACTCTACGAGCAGTACTTC. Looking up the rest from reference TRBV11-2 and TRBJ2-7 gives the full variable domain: EAGVAQSPRYKIIEKRQSVAFWCNPISGHATLYWYQQILGQGPKLLIQFQNNGVVDDSQLPKDRFSAERLKGVDSTLKIQPAKLEDSAVYLCASSLGLAGELYEQYFGPGTRLTVT.

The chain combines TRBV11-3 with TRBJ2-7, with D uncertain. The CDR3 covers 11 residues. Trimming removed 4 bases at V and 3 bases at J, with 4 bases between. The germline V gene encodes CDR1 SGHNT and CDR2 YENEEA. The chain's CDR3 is CASSSGYEQYF. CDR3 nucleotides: TGTGCCAGCAGCTCCGGCTACGAGCAGTACTTC.

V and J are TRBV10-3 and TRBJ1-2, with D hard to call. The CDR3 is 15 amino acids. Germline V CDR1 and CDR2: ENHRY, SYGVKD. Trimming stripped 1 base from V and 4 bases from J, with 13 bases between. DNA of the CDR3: TGTGCCATCAGTGAGTTGGGGATTGTCAGCTATGGCTACACCTTC. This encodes CAISELGIVSYGYTF.

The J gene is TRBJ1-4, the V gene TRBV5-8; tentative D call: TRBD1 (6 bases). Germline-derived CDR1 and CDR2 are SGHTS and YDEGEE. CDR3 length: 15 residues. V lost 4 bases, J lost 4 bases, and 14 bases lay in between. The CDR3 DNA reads TGTGCCAGCAGCCCAGGACAGTACATTAATGAAAAACTGTTTTTT. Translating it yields CASSPGQYINEKLFF.

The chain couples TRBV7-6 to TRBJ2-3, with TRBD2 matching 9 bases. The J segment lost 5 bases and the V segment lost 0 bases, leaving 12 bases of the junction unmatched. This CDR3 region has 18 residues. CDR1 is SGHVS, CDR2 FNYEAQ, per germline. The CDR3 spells CASSLAWGGRARGDTQYF. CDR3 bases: TGTGCCAGCAGCTTAGCGTGGGGCGGGAGGGCCAGGGGAGATACGCAGTATTTT. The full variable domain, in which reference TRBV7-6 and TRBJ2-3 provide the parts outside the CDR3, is GAGVSQSPRYKVTKRGQDVALRCDPISGHVSLYWYRQALGQGPEFLTYFNYEAQQDKSGLPNDRFSAERPEGSISTLTIQRTEQRDSAMYRCASSLAWGGRARGDTQYFGPGTRLTVL.

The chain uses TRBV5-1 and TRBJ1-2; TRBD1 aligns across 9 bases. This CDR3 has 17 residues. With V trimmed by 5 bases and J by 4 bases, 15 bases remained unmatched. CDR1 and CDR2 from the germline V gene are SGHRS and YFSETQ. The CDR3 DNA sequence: TGCGCCAGCAGGCCCAATCCAACAGGGGGCCTTAGCTATGGCTACACCTTC. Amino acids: CASRPNPTGGLSYGYTF.

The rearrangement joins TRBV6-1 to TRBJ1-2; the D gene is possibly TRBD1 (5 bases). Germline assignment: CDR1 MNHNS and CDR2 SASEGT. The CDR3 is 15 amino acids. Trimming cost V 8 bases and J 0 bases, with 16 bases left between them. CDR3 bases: TGTGCCAGCGTACCGGGGCGAACCACTAACTATGGCTACACCTTC. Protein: CASVPGRTTNYGYTF.

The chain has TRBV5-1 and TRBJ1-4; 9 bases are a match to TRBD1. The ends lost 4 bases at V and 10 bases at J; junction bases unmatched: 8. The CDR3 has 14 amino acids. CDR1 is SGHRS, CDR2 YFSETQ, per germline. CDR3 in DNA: TGCGCCAGCAGCCCGGGACAGGGCAGTGGAAAACTGTTTTTT. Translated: CASSPGQGSGKLFF. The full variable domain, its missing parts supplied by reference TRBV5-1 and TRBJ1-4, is KAGVTQTPRYLIKTRGQQVTLSCSPISGHRSVSWYQQTPGQGLQFLFEYFSETQRNKGNFPGRFSGRQFSNSRSEMNVSTLELGDSALYLCASSPGQGSGKLFFGSGTQLSVL.

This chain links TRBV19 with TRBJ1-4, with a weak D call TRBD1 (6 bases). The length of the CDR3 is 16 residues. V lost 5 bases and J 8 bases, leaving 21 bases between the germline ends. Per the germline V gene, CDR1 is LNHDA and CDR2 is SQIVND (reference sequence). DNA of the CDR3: TGTGCCAGTAGTCTCCGACACCCACAGGGCAGGGAAAAACTGTTTTTT. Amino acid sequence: CASSLRHPQGREKLFF.

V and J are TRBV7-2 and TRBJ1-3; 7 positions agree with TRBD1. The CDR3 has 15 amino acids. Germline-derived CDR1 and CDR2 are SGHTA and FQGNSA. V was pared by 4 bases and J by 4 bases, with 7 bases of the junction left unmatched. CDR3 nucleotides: TGTGCCAGCAGCTACCAGACAGGGCCGGGAAACACCATATATTTT. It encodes CASSYQTGPGNTIYF.